The rows below give T cell receptor beta chains drawn from one sample of a study of regulatory T cells in long-lasting Graves disease. TCRdb reanalysed the multiplex PCR reads using MiXCR and keeps one entry per CDR3 protein. The sample holds about 470,000 distinct CDR3 sequences, about 22% seen once. The starting material was peripheral blood mononuclear cells (PBMCs), obtained when the disease was refractory, from a patient treated with antithyroid drugs. These receptor sequences come from a female donor with Graves disease. Each CDR3 is given with its conserved first and last residue. The D gene is left open where the match is weak. The size entry is marked missing in some rows and otherwise reads once, few, many or a size class.

abundance | j_gene | v_gene | d_gene | CDR3nt | CDR3aa
many | TRBJ1-2 | TRBV3-1 | TRBD1 | TGTGCCAGCAGCCAAGATGACAGGGAAGTGGGCTACACCTTC | CASSQDDREVGYTF
few | TRBJ1-1 | TRBV5-1 | - | TGCGCCAGCAGGGGAGTTAGGAAGGAAGCTTTCTTT | CASRGVRKEAFF
- | TRBJ2-7 | TRBV5-1 | - | TGCGCCAGCAGCTTTGGTCAGGGGCGCCCAGTAGACGAGCAGTACTTC | CASSFGQGRPVDEQYF
- | TRBJ2-7 | TRBV20-1 | TRBD1 | TGCAGTGCCCAGGTGGGACAGGGGGCCGGCGAGCAGTACTTC | CSAQVGQGAGEQYF
few | TRBJ2-2 | TRBV24-1 | - | TGTGCCATCGCCTCGTCGGCAGGGAAACTGTTTTTT | CAIASSAGKLFF
many | TRBJ2-5 | TRBV2 | TRBD2 | TGTGCCAGCAGTGACGGAGCGGGAGGAGAAGAGACCCAGTACTTC | CASSDGAGGEETQYF
- | TRBJ2-5 | TRBV4-3 | - | TGCGCCAGCAGCCAAGTCCGCACACGGGACATTAAAGAGACCCAGTACTTC | CASSQVRTRDIKETQYF
many | TRBJ1-4 | TRBV5-1 | TRBD1 | TGCGCCAGCAGCACGACAGGGGTTGAAAAACTGTTTTTT | CASSTTGVEKLFF
- | TRBJ2-2 | TRBV19 | - | TGTGCCAGTAGTATAGTAGGAGCAGGGACCGGGGAGCTGTTTTTT | CASSIVGAGTGELFF
few | TRBJ1-1 | TRBV19 | - | TGTGCCACAGCACGGGCGTCGGGCACTGAAGCTTTCTTT | CATARASGTEAFF
many | TRBJ1-2 | TRBV28 | - | TGTGCCAGCAGTTTCGTTGGCGGTTTGTTAAACTATGGCTACACCTTC | CASSFVGGLLNYGYTF
many | TRBJ1-2 | TRBV6-2/TRBV6-3 | - | TGTGCCAGCAGTTACTCTTCGGGGGCAAGCTATGGCTACACCTTC | CASSYSSGASYGYTF
many | TRBJ1-5 | TRBV7-9 | - | TGTGCCAGCAGCCGGGCCGGGTTGGCCGCTCAGCCCCAGCATTTT | CASSRAGLAAQPQHF
few | TRBJ1-5 | TRBV15 | - | TGTGCCACCAGCTCTCGTATTGAAGTCTATAGCAATCAGCCCCAGCATTTT | CATSSRIEVYSNQPQHF
few | TRBJ2-5 | TRBV6-1 | TRBD2 | TGTGCCAGCAGCAAGACTAGGACTAGCGGGGGGGGGGAGACCCAGTACTTC | CASSKTRTSGGGETQYF
many | TRBJ1-2 | TRBV28 | - | TGTGCCAGCAGTTCGGGGGGAGTTATCTATGGCTACACCTTC | CASSSGGVIYGYTF
many | TRBJ1-4 | TRBV11-2 | TRBD1 | TGTGCCAGCAGCTCACGGACAGGGGCTAATGAAAAACTGTTTTTT | CASSSRTGANEKLFF
- | TRBJ1-1 | TRBV29-1 | - | TGCAGCGTTGCAGGGTTTTACACTGAAGCTTTCTTT | CSVAGFYTEAFF
many | TRBJ1-2 | TRBV29-1 | - | TGCAGCGCCTACACCGGGACCTACTATGGCTACACCTTC | CSAYTGTYYGYTF
many | TRBJ1-1 | TRBV7-9 | - | TGTGCCAGCAGCCTACAGAGCCCTTCGAACACTGAAGCTTTCTTT | CASSLQSPSNTEAFF
many | TRBJ1-1 | TRBV7-2 | - | TGTGCCAGCAGCTTAGACAGGCGACAGCCGATGAACACTGAAGCTTTCTTT | CASSLDRRQPMNTEAFF
many | TRBJ2-6 | TRBV28 | - | TGTGCCAGCAGTTTGTTAGGGGCCAACGTCCTGACTTTC | CASSLLGANVLTF
many | TRBJ1-5 | TRBV27 | - | TGTGCCAGCAGTTTGACAGCGCAAAATCAGCCCCAGCATTTT | CASSLTAQNQPQHF
many | TRBJ1-2 | TRBV24-1 | - | TGTGCCACCAGTGACACTGGAGTATATGGCTACACCTTC | CATSDTGVYGYTF
- | TRBJ2-7 | TRBV7-9 | - | TGTGCCAGCAGCTTCCCCGGCGAGATAGCGGCCTCCGCCTACGAGCAGTACTTC | CASSFPGEIAASAYEQYF
many | TRBJ2-2 | TRBV28 | - | TGTGCCAGCATGAGGCGGTACACCGGGGAGCTGTTTTTT | CASMRRYTGELFF
- | TRBJ2-7 | TRBV28 | - | TGTGCCAGCAGGGTACAGGGCGGGGAGGGCGAGCAGTACTTC | CASRVQGGEGEQYF
many | TRBJ2-7 | TRBV28 | - | TGTGCCAGCAGAGTACAGGGCTCCTACGAGCAGTACTTC | CASRVQGSYEQYF
- | TRBJ2-6 | TRBV3-1 | - | TGTGCCAGCAGCCAAGAGGAGGTCTCTGGGGCCAACGTCCTGACTTTC | CASSQEEVSGANVLTF
- | TRBJ1-1 | TRBV12-3/TRBV12-4 | - | TGTGCCAGCACCTCCGGGTTCCCTGAAGCTTTCTTT | CASTSGFPEAFF
many | TRBJ1-1 | TRBV5-1 | - | TGCGCCAGCAGCTTCCAGGGTGGGGAAGGCGCTGAAGCTTTCTTT | CASSFQGGEGAEAFF
- | TRBJ1-2 | TRBV19 | TRBD1 | TGTGCCAGTAGTACCGTTGGACAGGGGAGAAGCAACTATGGCTACACCTTC | CASSTVGQGRSNYGYTF
- | TRBJ2-5 | TRBV27 | TRBD1 | TGTGCCAGCAGCTCTTGGGACAGGGAGACCCAGTACTTC | CASSSWDRETQYF
- | TRBJ2-3 | TRBV4-1 | TRBD2 | TGCGCCAGCAGCCCCATAGCGGGAGAAGGCACAGATACGCAGTATTTT | CASSPIAGEGTDTQYF
many | TRBJ2-7 | TRBV7-8 | - | TGTGCCAGCAGCACTTACAGGGACCCCGAGGGCGAGCAGTACTTC | CASSTYRDPEGEQYF
many | TRBJ2-5 | TRBV24-1 | TRBD1 | TGTGCCACCAGTGGTCGACAGGGCCCCCAAGAGACCCAGTACTTC | CATSGRQGPQETQYF
many | TRBJ1-1 | TRBV20-1 | TRBD1 | TGCAGTGCTAGAATCGACAGGGTCACTGAAGCTTTCTTT | CSARIDRVTEAFF
- | TRBJ1-4 | TRBV29-1 | - | TGCAGCGTGACTGACAGGAATAATGAAAAACTGTTTTTT | CSVTDRNNEKLFF
few | TRBJ2-2 | TRBV20-1 | - | TGCAGTGCTAGAGCCCTCCAGGCCACCGGGGAGCTGTTTTTT | CSARALQATGELFF
- | TRBJ1-2 | TRBV9 | TRBD1 | TGTGCCAGCAGCGTGGGACAGGGGCTGCTCTATGGCTACACCTTC | CASSVGQGLLYGYTF
many | TRBJ1-1 | TRBV28 | TRBD1 | TGTGCCAGCAGTCTCGGACAGGCACTGAACACTGAAGCTTTCTTT | CASSLGQALNTEAFF
few | TRBJ2-5 | TRBV2 | TRBD2 | TGTGCCAGCAGTGAGGGAACTAGCGGGGGCCAAGAGACCCAGTACTTC | CASSEGTSGGQETQYF
many | TRBJ2-5 | TRBV20-1 | - | TGCAGTGCTAGAGATAGGGGAGGGGGGCAAGAGACCCAGTACTTC | CSARDRGGGQETQYF
many | TRBJ2-7 | TRBV6-5 | - | TGTGCCAGCAGTTACTCTCCAGTCCCCCACGAGCAGTACTTC | CASSYSPVPHEQYF
once | TRBJ2-7 | TRBV28 | TRBD1 | TGTGCCAGCAGACAGGGACAGGGGTTTTACGAGCAGTACTTC | CASRQGQGFYEQYF
- | TRBJ1-1 | TRBV27 | TRBD1 | TGTGCCAGCAGTTCAATACAGGGGGGGAACACTGAAGCTTTCTTT | CASSSIQGGNTEAFF
- | TRBJ1-1 | TRBV20-1 | - | TGCAGTGCTCGGAAATCCCGGGGGGGCATGAACACTGAAGCTTTCTTT | CSARKSRGGMNTEAFF